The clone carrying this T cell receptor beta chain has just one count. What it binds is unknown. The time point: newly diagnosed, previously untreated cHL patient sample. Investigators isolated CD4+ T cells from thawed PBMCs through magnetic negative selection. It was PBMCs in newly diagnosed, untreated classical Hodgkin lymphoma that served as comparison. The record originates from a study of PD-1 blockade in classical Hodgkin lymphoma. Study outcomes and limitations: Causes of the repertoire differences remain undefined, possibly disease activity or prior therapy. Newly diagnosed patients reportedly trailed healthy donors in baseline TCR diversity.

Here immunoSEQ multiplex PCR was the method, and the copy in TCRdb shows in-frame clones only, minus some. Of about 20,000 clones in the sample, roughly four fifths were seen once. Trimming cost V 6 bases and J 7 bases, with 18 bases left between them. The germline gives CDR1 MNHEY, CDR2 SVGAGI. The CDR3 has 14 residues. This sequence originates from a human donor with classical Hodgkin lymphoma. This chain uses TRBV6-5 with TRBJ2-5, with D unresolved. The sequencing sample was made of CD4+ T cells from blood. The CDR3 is CASSRSAGSSTQYF. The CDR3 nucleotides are TGTGCCAGCAGCCGCTCCGCCGGGTCCTCGACCCAGTACTTC.